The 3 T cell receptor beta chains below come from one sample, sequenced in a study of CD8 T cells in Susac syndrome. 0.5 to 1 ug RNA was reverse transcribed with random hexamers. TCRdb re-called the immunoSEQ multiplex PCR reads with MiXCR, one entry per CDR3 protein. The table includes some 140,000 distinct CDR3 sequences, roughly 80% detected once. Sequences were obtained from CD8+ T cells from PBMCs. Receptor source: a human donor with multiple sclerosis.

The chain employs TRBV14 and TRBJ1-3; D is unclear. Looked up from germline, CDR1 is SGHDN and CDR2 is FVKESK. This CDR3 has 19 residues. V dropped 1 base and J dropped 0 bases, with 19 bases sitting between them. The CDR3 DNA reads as TGTGCCAGCAGCCAAGTAGCTCTCTGGGAGATGGCCTCTGGAAACACCATATATTTT. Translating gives CASSQVALWEMASGNTIYF.

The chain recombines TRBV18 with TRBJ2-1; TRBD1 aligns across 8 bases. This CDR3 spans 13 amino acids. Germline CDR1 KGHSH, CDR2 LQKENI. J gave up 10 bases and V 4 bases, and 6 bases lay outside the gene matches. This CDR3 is CASSRPDREEQFF. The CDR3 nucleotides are TGTGCCAGCTCACGGCCGGACAGGGAAGAGCAGTTCTTC.

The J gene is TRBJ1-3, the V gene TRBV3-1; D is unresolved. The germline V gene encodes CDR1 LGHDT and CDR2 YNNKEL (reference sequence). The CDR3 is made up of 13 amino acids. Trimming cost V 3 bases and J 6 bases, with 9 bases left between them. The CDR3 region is CASSHSGSNTIYF. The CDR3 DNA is TGTGCCAGCAGCCACTCGGGTTCAAACACCATATATTTT.